The T cell receptor beta chain under discussion was sequenced for a study of cytomegalovirus exposure and HLA in healthy donors. The V and J ends lost 3 bases and 7 bases respectively, with 24 bases between them. The CDR3 consists of 17 residues. Germline CDR1 reads MNHEY; CDR2 reads SMNVEV (reference sequence). Study outcomes and limitations: What was likely a sequencing artifact was a cluster of highly shared sequence variants. Listed as cytomegalovirus-associated were 150 to 200 TCR beta chains. Many donors carried some public TCRs, although rarity characterized most TCR sequences.

A note on this clone: Its antigen is currently unknown.

Amplification used 60 Vbeta primers and 13 Jbeta primers. Profiled with immunoSEQ multiplex PCR; TCRdb holds only in-frame clones, not every one. The data show around 150,000 clones, with roughly 79% seen just once and more than 0.75% held by the top ten. This chain uses TRBV27 with TRBJ2-5; possible D gene TRBD2, 6 bases. Source material: PBMCs. The receptor was derived from a woman between 45 and 60 years old in good health and CMV-seropositive. The CDR3 is CASSFPTYSAPGVTQYF. CDR3 nucleotide sequence: TGTGCCAGCAGTTTCCCTACTTATAGCGCGCCGGGGGTGACCCAGTACTTC.